A selection of T cell receptor beta chains follows, all from one sample in a study of beta chain features in type 1 diabetes. The protocol was immunoSEQ multiplex PCR, while the TCRdb copy is restricted to in-frame clones and leaves out a portion. The table lists 240,000 or so clones, about 14% of them singletons. The sequencing sample was made of naive CD4+ T cells from blood. The receptor source for this set is a man aged 25 to 40 with type 1 diabetes. Each CDR3 is given with its conserved first and last residue. A D gene is named only where the DNA matches it firmly. Not all rows give a size; the values are once, few, many and, for expanded clones, a class.

>few|TRBJ1-1|.|TRBV2
TGTGCCAGCAGTGTCTTGGAGGGGAACACTGAAGCTTTCTTT
CASSVLEGNTEAFF
>.|TRBJ2-1|TRBD2|TRBV9
TGTGCCAGCAGCGTTGTGGCTAGCGGGGGCAATGAGCAGTTCTTC
CASSVVASGGNEQFF
>.|TRBJ1-1|.|TRBV30
TGTGCCTGGGAGGCAGGGTGGGGGGGAAAAGCTTTCTTT
CAWEAGWGGKAFF
>.|TRBJ1-1|TRBD1|TRBV2
TGTGCCAGCAGGGACAGGGGTGGGACTGAAGCTTTCTTT
CASRDRGGTEAFF
>few|TRBJ1-1|.|TRBV7-6
TGTGCCAGCAGCTTGGCGGCCTCTCCGGTGGGGAACACTGAAGCTTTCTTT
CASSLAASPVGNTEAFF
>.|TRBJ2-2|TRBD1|TRBV7-9
TGTGCCAGCAGCCCCGGACAGGGGGCCACCGGGGAGCTGTTTTTT
CASSPGQGATGELFF
>few|TRBJ2-2|TRBD1|TRBV11-2
TGTGCCAGCAGCCCCCAACAGGGGCGAGAGCTGTTTTTT
CASSPQQGRELFF
>.|TRBJ2-2|.|TRBV21-1
TGTGCCAGCAGCTCAGTACCGACCGGGGAGCTGTTTTTT
CASSSVPTGELFF
>few|TRBJ2-5|TRBD2|TRBV7-2
TGTGCCAGCAGCTTAGAACTAGCGGGGATACAAGAGACCCAGTACTTC
CASSLELAGIQETQYF
>few|TRBJ2-7|.|TRBV6-5
TGTGCCAGCAGTCGGACAGCCTCCTACGAGCAGTACTTC
CASSRTASYEQYF
>few|TRBJ2-1|TRBD2|TRBV2
TGTGCCAGCATGCGGGGGGGGTCCTACAATGAGCAGTTCTTC
CASMRGGSYNEQFF
>.|TRBJ1-2|.|TRBV7-2
TGTGCCAGCAGCCCCCGGTTCGCACATGGCTACACCTTC
CASSPRFAHGYTF
>.|TRBJ1-1|TRBD1|TRBV5-4
TGTGCCAGCAGCCCCGGACAGGGGCGGAGGGACACTGAAGCTTTCTTT
CASSPGQGRRDTEAFF
>few|TRBJ1-6|TRBD1|TRBV5-1
TGCGCCAGCAGCTCGGGACAGTTAAATTCACCCCTCCACTTT
CASSSGQLNSPLHF
>few|TRBJ1-5|.|TRBV5-1
TGCGCCAGCCGCGAGGACACCCGGTCAGATCAGCCCCAGCATTTT
CASREDTRSDQPQHF
>.|TRBJ1-2|.|TRBV29-1
TGCAGCGTTGAAGAAGGGGCGGGAGGCTACACCTTC
CSVEEGAGGYTF
>.|TRBJ2-1|TRBD2|TRBV11-2
TGTGCCAGCAGCTTAGCCCTAGCGGGAGTAGAGCAGTTCTTC
CASSLALAGVEQFF
>.|TRBJ1-2|.|TRBV7-9
TGTGCCAGCAGCTTGGCAGGGTCAGGTCATGGCTACACCTTC
CASSLAGSGHGYTF
>.|TRBJ1-5|.|TRBV11-3
TGTGCCAGCAGCCGGTCGTCTGGTCAGCCCCAGCATTTT
CASSRSSGQPQHF
>few|TRBJ1-5|.|TRBV19
TGTGCCAGTAGTATCGCCACAGGGACTCAGCCCCAGCATTTT
CASSIATGTQPQHF
>few|TRBJ1-5|TRBD1|TRBV27
TGTGCCTCGGGAAGGGTTACAGGGGTCAATCAGCCCCAGCATTTT
CASGRVTGVNQPQHF
>few|TRBJ2-1|.|TRBV5-1
TGCGCCAGCAGCTTGGGATTGGGTGGTCCGGGCTCCTACAATGAGCAGTTCTTC
CASSLGLGGPGSYNEQFF